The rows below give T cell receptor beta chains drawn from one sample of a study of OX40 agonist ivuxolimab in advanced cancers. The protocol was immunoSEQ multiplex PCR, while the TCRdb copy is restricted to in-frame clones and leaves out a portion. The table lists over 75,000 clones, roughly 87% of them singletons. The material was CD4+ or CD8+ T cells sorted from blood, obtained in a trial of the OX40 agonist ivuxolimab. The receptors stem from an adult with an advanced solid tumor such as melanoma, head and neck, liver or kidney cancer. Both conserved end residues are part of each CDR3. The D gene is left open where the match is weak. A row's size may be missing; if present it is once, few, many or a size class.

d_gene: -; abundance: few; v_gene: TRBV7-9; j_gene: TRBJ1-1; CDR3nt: TGTGCCAGCAGCCCGGTTGAAGGGGTTTTGGCTGAAGCTTTCTTT; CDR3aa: CASSPVEGVLAEAFF
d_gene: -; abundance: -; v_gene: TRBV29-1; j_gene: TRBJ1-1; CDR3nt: TGCAGCGCCGGTGGTGACGCCTTTGAAGCTTTCTTT; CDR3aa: CSAGGDAFEAFF
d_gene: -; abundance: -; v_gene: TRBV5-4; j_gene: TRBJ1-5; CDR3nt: TGTGCCAGCAGCTCGGCAGGGAGCTCTCAGCCCCAGCATTTT; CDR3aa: CASSSAGSSQPQHF
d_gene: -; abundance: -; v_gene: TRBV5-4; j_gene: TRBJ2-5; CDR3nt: TGTGCCAGCAGCTCGGGACTTCAAGAGACCCAGTACTTC; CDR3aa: CASSSGLQETQYF
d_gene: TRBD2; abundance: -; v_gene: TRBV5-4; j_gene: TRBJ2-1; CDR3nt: TGTGCCAGCAGCTTGGCCGGGACTAGCGGGAGAAATGAGCAGTTCTTC; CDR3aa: CASSLAGTSGRNEQFF
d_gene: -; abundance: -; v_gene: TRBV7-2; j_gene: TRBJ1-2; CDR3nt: TGTGCCAGCAGTGCTGGAAGAACGGTTGGCTACACCTTC; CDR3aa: CASSAGRTVGYTF
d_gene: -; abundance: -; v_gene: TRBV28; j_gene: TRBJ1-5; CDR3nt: TGTGCCAGCAGCCCTCCCCAGCTGGCAGGGGTCAATCAGCCCCAGCATTTT; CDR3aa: CASSPPQLAGVNQPQHF
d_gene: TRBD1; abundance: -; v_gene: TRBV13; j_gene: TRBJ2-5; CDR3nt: TGTGCCAGCAGCGCAGGACAGGGGTTAGGGGAGACCCAGTACTTC; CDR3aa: CASSAGQGLGETQYF
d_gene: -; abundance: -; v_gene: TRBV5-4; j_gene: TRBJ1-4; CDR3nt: TGTGCCAGCAGCCAACAGAGAGTTAATGAAAAACTGTTTTTT; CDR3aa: CASSQQRVNEKLFF
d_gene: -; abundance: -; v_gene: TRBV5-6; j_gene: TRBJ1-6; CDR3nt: TGTGCCAGCAGCTTACCGGGGCCGAATTCACCCCTCCACTTT; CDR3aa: CASSLPGPNSPLHF
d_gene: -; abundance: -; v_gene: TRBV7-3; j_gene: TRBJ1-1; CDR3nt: TGTGCCAGCAGCCCGGGCTTGAACACTGAAGCTTTCTTT; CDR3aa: CASSPGLNTEAFF
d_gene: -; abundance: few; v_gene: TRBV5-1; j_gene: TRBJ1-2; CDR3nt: TGCGCCAGCAGCTTGGGGGTTCTAGGGAATGGCTACACCTTC; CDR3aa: CASSLGVLGNGYTF
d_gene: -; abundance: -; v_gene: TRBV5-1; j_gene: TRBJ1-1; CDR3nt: TGCGCCAGCCGACAGGAGATGAACACTGAAGCTTTCTTT; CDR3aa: CASRQEMNTEAFF